A single sample gave rise to the 19 T cell receptor beta chains below, sequenced in a study of metastatic and nonmetastatic thyroid tumors. Every patient underwent thyroid surgery untreated. TCRdb redid the clone calls on the PCR reads using MiXCR. The sample yields roughly 23,000 clones, just over 14% seen once. The source material was tumor tissue. The receptors here all came from a female donor with papillary thyroid cancer or a benign thyroid nodule (not recorded which). Some clones in this sample may be carry-over from other donors' samples.

The chain recombines TRBV9 with TRBJ1-6; D ambiguous. The V and J ends lost 4 bases and 0 bases respectively, with 11 bases between them. Germline lookup yields CDR1 SGDLS and CDR2 YYNGEE. This CDR3 region has 16 residues. CDR3 nucleotide sequence: TGTGCCAGCAGCACAACAGCGAGCTCCTATAATTCACCCCTCCACTTT. It is translated as CASSTTASSYNSPLHF. Variable domain in full (rest from reference TRBV9 and TRBJ1-6): DSGVTQTPKHLITATGQRVTLRCSPRSGDLSVYWYQQSLDQGLQFLIQYYNGEERAKGNILERFSAQQFPDLHSELNLSSLELGDSALYFCASSTTASSYNSPLHFGNGTRLTVT.

This clone is a singleton in its sample. V gene TRBV6-2 or TRBV6-3 combines with J gene TRBJ2-3, with D tentatively TRBD2 (7 bases). Trimming stripped 6 bases from V and 4 bases from J, with 23 bases between. The CDR3 covers 17 residues. Germline CDR1 reads MNHEY; CDR2 reads SVGEGT. CDR3 protein: CASRTRFRGGSADTQYF. The CDR3 nucleotides are TGTGCCAGCAGAACTAGATTTAGGGGGGGCTCAGCAGATACGCAGTATTTT.

There are a few counts of this clone. This chain connects TRBV10-3 to TRBJ2-7, with D possibly matching TRBD2 (5 bases). Germline loops: CDR1 ENHRY, CDR2 SYGVKD. Between the trimmed V and J ends, which lost 6 bases and 5 bases, there was a span of 20 bases. The CDR3 runs 15 residues. CDR3 sequence (DNA): TGTGCCATCAGCCCCGGGTCTGCTAGGCGGGACGAGCAGTACTTC. Amino acid sequence: CAISPGSARRDEQYF.

Ten or more counts support this clone. This chain links TRBV28 with TRBJ2-3; 12 nucleotides align to TRBD1. V lost 4 bases and J lost 4; bases outside the gene matches: 6. The germline V gene encodes CDR1 MDHEN and CDR2 SYDVKM. The CDR3 covers 16 residues. In nucleotides, the CDR3 is TGTGCCAGCAGTTCCTGGGACAGGGGGCGTTCAGATACGCAGTATTTT. It codes for CASSSWDRGRSDTQYF. Together with reference TRBV28 and TRBJ2-3, the CDR3 gives the full variable domain: DVKVTQSSRYLVKRTGEKVFLECVQDMDHENMFWYRQDPGLGLRLIYFSYDVKMKEKGDIPEGYSVSREKKERFSLILESASTNQTSMYLCASSSWDRGRSDTQYFGPGTRLTVL.

This clone was detected ten times or more. Written as DNA, the CDR3 is TGCGCCAGCAGCTTGAATGGCGGGGACCAAGAGACCCAGTACTTC. Its protein is CASSLNGGDQETQYF. V gene TRBV5-1 combines with J gene TRBJ2-5; possible D gene TRBD2, 6 bases. The CDR3 is made up of 15 amino acids. Germline CDR1 reads SGHRS; CDR2 reads YFSETQ. Trimming took 1 base from V and 0 from J, leaving 10 bases between them.

Many counts were recorded for this clone. V usage is TRBV13 and J usage is TRBJ1-4; D might be TRBD1 (5 bases). The germline CDR1 and CDR2 sequences are PRHDT and FYEKMQ (reference sequence). CDR3 size: 13 residues. V shed 2 bases and J shed 6 bases, with 7 bases lying between them. The CDR3 nucleotides are TGTGCCAGCAGCTTACGAGGGGATGAAAAACTGTTTTTT. This gives the protein CASSLRGDEKLFF. The full variable domain, rest sourced from reference TRBV13 and TRBJ1-4, is AAGVIQSPRHLIKEKRETATLKCYPIPRHDTVYWYQQGPGQDPQFLISFYEKMQSDKGSIPDRFSAQQFSDYHSELNMSSLELGDSALYFCASSLRGDEKLFFGSGTQLSVL.

The V and J genes are TRBV28 and TRBJ2-7; D is possibly TRBD1 or TRBD2 (5 bases each). This CDR3 region has 14 residues. The ends were cut back, 5 bases at V and 6 bases at J, with 17 bases in the middle. The V gene's germline CDR1 is MDHEN and CDR2 SYDVKM. The CDR3 coding sequence is TGTGCCAGCAGTCCCACGGTAGGGGACGGCGAGCAGTACTTC. It codes for CASSPTVGDGEQYF.

A few counts support this clone. The chain uses TRBV5-6 and TRBJ2-2; 8 positions agree with TRBD1. The V and J ends lost 5 bases and 1 base, in that order; junction bases with no gene match: 7. The V gene's germline CDR1 is SGHDT and CDR2 YYEEEE. This CDR3 spans 16 amino acids. CDR3 region: CASRKYDRGNTGELFF. For the CDR3, the DNA is TGTGCCAGCAGAAAGTACGACAGGGGGAACACCGGGGAGCTGTTTTTT.

This clone was counted ten times or more. The chain couples TRBV6-1 to TRBJ1-6; no firm D call. Germline-derived CDR1 and CDR2 are MNHNS and SASEGT. V was cut by 8 bases and J by 0 bases, with 11 bases left in between. This CDR3 is built from 15 residues. CDR3 amino acids: CASGRKGSYNSPLHF. CDR3 DNA: TGTGCCAGCGGTCGGAAGGGCTCCTATAATTCACCCCTCCACTTT.

This clone was counted ten times or more. The gene calls are TRBV3-1 and TRBJ2-3; D might be TRBD1 (5 bases). The V and J ends lost 4 bases and 1 base respectively, with 18 bases between them. The CDR3 has 17 amino acids. Germline assignment: CDR1 LGHDT and CDR2 YNNKEL (reference sequence). The CDR3 spells CASSRGEQAHRTDTQYF. DNA of the CDR3: TGTGCCAGCAGCCGAGGAGAACAGGCTCATCGCACAGATACGCAGTATTTT.

This clone was found many times. Different DNA sequences within this sample yield the same CDR3. The chain carries TRBV20-1 and TRBJ2-7, with a tentative D call TRBD2 (5 bases). Germline CDR1 DFQATT, CDR2 SNEGSKA (reference sequence). V was clipped by 1 base and J by 6 bases, with 19 bases between them. The CDR3 runs to 15 residues. For the CDR3, the DNA is TGCAGTGCTAGAGCCACGGCTAGAGGGCACCGCGAGCAGTACTTC. Its protein product is CSARATARGHREQYF.

This clone was seen repeatedly, ten times or more. The rearrangement joins TRBV12-3 or TRBV12-4 to TRBJ1-1; D call uncertain. This CDR3 contains 13 residues. V lost 5 bases and J lost 1, with 8 bases in between. The CDR3 loop is CASSQLRNTEAFF. CDR3 DNA: TGTGCCAGCAGTCAACTCAGGAACACTGAAGCTTTCTTT.

This clone showed up many times. One end of the junction fails to match germline, which may point to a read error. The rearrangement links TRBV10-3 to TRBJ1-1; TRBD1 aligns across 7 bases. Looked up from germline, CDR1 is ENHRY and CDR2 is SYGVKD. This CDR3 comprises 16 residues. CDR3 DNA sequence: TGTGCCATCAGTGATGGGTTAGGCAGGGGGACATCTGAGGCTTTCTTT. It encodes CAISDGLGRGTSEAFF.

The table lists this clone with many counts. The rearrangement uses TRBV10-3 and TRBJ2-2; D tentatively fits TRBD1 or TRBD2 (5 bases each). Germline V lookup: CDR1 ENHRY, CDR2 SYGVKD. The CDR3 has 17 residues. V lost 3 bases, J lost 2 bases, and 16 bases lay in between. CDR3 in DNA: TGTGCCATCAGTGACAGTAGAGAGGGACCCAACACCGGGGAGCTGTTTTTT. The encoded protein is CAISDSREGPNTGELFF.

This clone has a count of ten or more. The chain has TRBV5-1 and TRBJ2-1; the D gene is possibly TRBD1 (6 bases). Germline-derived CDR1 and CDR2 are SGHRS and YFSETQ. Trimming left V 4 bases short and J 8 bases short, with 19 bases between. This CDR3 region has 15 residues. This chain's CDR3 is CASSRTGNGIYEQFF. In nucleotides, the CDR3 is TGCGCCAGCAGCCGCACAGGGAACGGAATTTATGAGCAGTTCTTC.

This clone was seen repeatedly, ten times or more. This chain uses TRBV2 with TRBJ2-3; the match to TRBD1 covers 7 bases. The CDR3 sequence is 14 residues long. Germline V gene lookup returns CDR1 SNHLY and CDR2 FYNNEI. V gave up 10 bases and J gave up 2 bases; unmatched junction bases: 9. In DNA form, the CDR3 reads TGTGCCACCCTCCGGGACAGTCTCACAGATACGCAGTATTTT. It yields the protein CATLRDSLTDTQYF.

This clone is medium-sized in the sample. V gene TRBV6-1 combines with J gene TRBJ2-7; 7 nucleotides agree with TRBD1. The CDR3 consists of 15 residues. Trimming removed 6 bases from V and 5 bases from J; junction bases left unmatched: 13. Germline CDR1 is MNHNS and CDR2 is SASEGT. The DNA for the CDR3 is TGTGCCAGCAGCGACGGGACAGCGAAGGGCCACGAGCAGTACTTC. This gives the protein CASSDGTAKGHEQYF.

The table lists this clone with many counts. The chain uses TRBV3-1 and TRBJ2-3; 7 bases map to TRBD2. CDR1 is LGHDT and CDR2 is YNNKEL in the germline V gene (reference sequence). V shed 0 bases, J shed 9 bases, and the junction held 3 bases outside the gene matches. The length of the CDR3 is 13 residues. CDR3: CASSQEPAGTQYF. CDR3 coding DNA: TGTGCCAGCAGCCAAGAGCCAGCGGGAACGCAGTATTTT.

This clone was picked up many times. The gene calls are TRBV30 and TRBJ2-7, with 16 bases matching TRBD2. The V segment lost 4 bases and the J segment 0 bases; nucleotides outside the gene matches: 3. Germline V gene data show CDR1 as GTSNPN and CDR2 as SVGIG (reference sequence). The CDR3 length is 16 residues. The CDR3 DNA is TGTGCCTGGATGGGACTAGCGGGAGGGCACTCCTACGAGCAGTACTTC. Its translation is CAWMGLAGGHSYEQYF.